This T cell receptor beta chain is drawn from a study of T cell responses to AZD1222 COVID-19 vaccine. Turning to the study itself: Pooling covered second doses at about 4 or about 12 weeks.

Using immunoSEQ multiplex PCR, the repertoire was profiled, and TCRdb retains in-frame clones only, with some absent. Among 170,000 or so clones listed, approximately 90% were seen once. Study-level findings and limits: The span of vaccine-associated CD4 TCRs extended across spike, with dominance at 160-218 and 743-854. Donors, mostly white British, included more females; clonal diversity was possibly underestimated. Per reports, nearly half of all spike-specific TCRs target regions that are unmutated in variants.

Note on this clone: The target antigen is unknown.

Per the germline V gene, CDR1 is SGHTA and CDR2 is FQGNSA. This CDR3 has 14 amino acids. With 4 bases removed from V and 4 bases from J, the gap between germline ends came to 11 bases. The sequence derives from an adult in good health. The genes are TRBV7-2 and TRBJ2-1, with D perhaps given as TRBD1 or TRBD2 (5 bases each). The specimen was peripheral blood, collected on day 0 of AZD1222 vaccination. The CDR3 spells CASSSDGTYNEQFF. The CDR3 nucleotides read TGTGCCAGCAGCTCGGACGGGACGTACAATGAGCAGTTCTTC.